Below, 23 T cell receptor beta chains from the same sample are listed, as sequenced in a study of regulatory T cells in long-lasting Graves disease. For TCR beta, libraries came from iRepertoire HTBI primers and Arm-PCR of CDR3 regions. One entry per CDR3 protein, called by TCRdb with MiXCR from the multiplex PCR reads. The sample records more than 300,000 distinct CDR3 sequences, around 15% being singletons. Time point reported: newly diagnosed GD, antithyroid drugs for less than 3 months. The TCR library used RNA extracted from PBMCs. Sequencing was performed on peripheral blood mononuclear cells (PBMCs), taken at new diagnosis, from a patient treated with antithyroid drugs. The receptors shown here come from a female donor with Graves disease.

At least ten counts were recorded for this clonotype. V usage is TRBV20-1 and J usage is TRBJ2-7; a weak D match, TRBD2 (5 bases). The CDR3 length is 14 residues. From germline, CDR1 is DFQATT and CDR2 SNEGSKA (reference sequence). Trimming stripped 0 bases from V and 7 bases from J, with 16 bases between. The CDR3 nucleotides are TGCAGTGCTAGAGATTTGGACGGGATCGGGGAGCAGTACTTC. Its protein is CSARDLDGIGEQYF.

The V call is TRBV15, the J call TRBJ1-1; no firm D call. Germline V gene lookup returns CDR1 LNHNV and CDR2 YYDKDF (reference sequence). This CDR3 region has 13 residues. Trimming shortened V by 3 bases and J by 5 bases, and 10 bases separated the two germline ends. CDR3 coding DNA: TGTGCCACCAGCAGCCCCCCGGTAACTGAAGCTTTCTTT. This gives the protein CATSSPPVTEAFF.

This clonotype appeared many times. The V gene is TRBV3-1, the J gene TRBJ1-2; 7 bases match TRBD1. The CDR3 spans 12 residues. The V gene end was trimmed by 7 bases and the J gene end by 6 bases; junction bases not matched to a gene: 5. Germline assignment: CDR1 LGHDT and CDR2 YNNKEL (reference sequence). As DNA, the CDR3 is TGTGCCAGCACCCAGACAGGGAATGGCTACACCTTC. This encodes CASTQTGNGYTF.

This clonotype came up a few times. The V gene is TRBV5-1, the J gene TRBJ1-5; 7 bases are a match to TRBD1. Germline V gene lookup returns CDR1 SGHRS and CDR2 YFSETQ. The CDR3 is made up of 14 amino acids. Losses at the gene ends were 3 bases for V and 2 bases for J; bases not matched to a gene: 2. The CDR3 sequence is CASSWGTGNQPQHF. Written as DNA, the CDR3 is TGCGCCAGCAGCTGGGGGACAGGCAATCAGCCCCAGCATTTT.

At least ten counts were recorded for this clonotype. The CDR3 loop is CASSRGGRMDEQFF. The CDR3 nucleotides read TGTGCCAGCAGCAGGGGCGGGAGAATGGATGAGCAGTTCTTC. The chain employs TRBV3-1 and TRBJ2-1, with 7 bases fitting TRBD2. CDR3 length: 14 residues. Germline V lookup: CDR1 LGHDT, CDR2 YNNKEL (reference sequence). Trimming cost V 5 bases and J 8 bases; bases outside gene matches: 9.

About this clonotype: Possible read error: a much larger clone is one base away. This chain links TRBV4-3 with TRBJ2-5; 8 positions match TRBD2. The end of the DNA aligns better with TRBJ2-1, so the J call may be wrong. Germline-derived CDR1 and CDR2 are LGHNA and YSLEER. The CDR3 runs to 18 residues. The CDR3 is CASSQDLLGSGRVDGQFF. The CDR3 DNA sequence: TGCGCCAGCAGCCAAGATCTTTTGGGCAGCGGGAGAGTAGATGGGCAGTTCTTC.

The V gene is TRBV19, the J gene TRBJ1-1, with D possibly TRBD1 on 5 matching bases. CDR3 size: 10 residues. V lost 7 bases to trimming and J lost 6 bases, with 6 bases between them. Germline-derived CDR1 and CDR2 are LNHDA and SQIVND (reference sequence). CDR3 DNA sequence: TGTGCCAGTATGGGGCCTGAAGCTTTCTTT. It is translated as CASMGPEAFF.

This clonotype was counted between two and nine times. The chain recombines TRBV7-9 with TRBJ2-1, with D perhaps matching TRBD2 (6 bases). Trimming left V 3 bases short and J 2 bases short, with 11 bases between. The CDR3 runs 15 residues. Germline V gene sequence: CDR1 SEHNR, CDR2 FQNEAQ (reference sequence). CDR3 in amino acids: CASSFRREPYNEQFF. CDR3 DNA: TGTGCCAGCAGCTTCCGGCGGGAACCCTACAATGAGCAGTTCTTC.

This chain connects TRBV4-3 to TRBJ2-1; 9 nucleotides agree with TRBD2. Germline V gene data show CDR1 as LGHNA and CDR2 as YSLEER. The CDR3 runs 14 residues. Trimming removed 5 bases from V and 8 bases from J; junction bases left unmatched: 7. CDR3: CASSIAGAVDEQFF. As DNA, the CDR3 is TGCGCCAGCAGCATAGCGGGAGCGGTGGATGAGCAGTTCTTC.

This clonotype occurred many times. The chain employs TRBV15 and TRBJ2-1, with 8 bases matching TRBD2. Germline V gene lookup returns CDR1 LNHNV and CDR2 YYDKDF (reference sequence). V lost 6 bases to trimming and J lost 2 bases; unmatched junction nucleotides: 18. The CDR3 has 19 residues. The CDR3 reads CATSKRDFFGAGAYNEQFF. DNA of the CDR3: TGTGCCACCAGTAAGAGAGATTTTTTCGGAGCGGGAGCCTACAATGAGCAGTTCTTC.

This clonotype was recorded many times. A much larger clone differs from this one at a single base, so this may be a read error. This chain links TRBV6-4 with TRBJ1-2; D not resolved. This CDR3 contains 13 residues. Germline assignment: CDR1 MRHNA and CDR2 SNTAGT. V gave up 2 bases and J gave up 6 bases, with 10 bases separating them. CDR3 bases: TGTGCCAGCAGTGACAGGGAGTTGGATGGCTACACCTTC. Translation gives CASSDRELDGYTF.

This clonotype was found many times. The chain combines TRBV11-2 with TRBJ2-1, with unresolved D. Trimming removed 5 bases from V and 5 bases from J, with 19 bases in between. CDR3 length equals 16 residues. CDR1 and CDR2 (germline): SGHAT, FQNNGV. The CDR3 reads CASSPRPRVENNEQFF. As DNA, the CDR3 is TGTGCCAGCAGCCCCCGCCCTCGGGTGGAGAACAATGAGCAGTTCTTC.

In its sample, this clonotype was seen many times. The V call is TRBV9, the J call TRBJ1-2; the match to TRBD1 covers 10 bases. CDR1 is SGDLS, CDR2 YYNGEE, per germline. The CDR3 runs to 13 residues. V gave up 6 bases and J gave up 8 bases; unmatched junction bases: 7. The CDR3 region is CASNRDRGEGYTF. DNA of the CDR3: TGTGCCAGCAACCGGGACAGGGGAGAAGGCTACACCTTC.

This clonotype was observed many times. The chain links TRBV29-1 to TRBJ1-1; perhaps TRBD1 as D (6 bases). This CDR3 has 14 residues. Trimming pared 4 bases from V and 5 bases from J, leaving 17 bases between. The germline V gene encodes CDR1 SQVTM and CDR2 ANQGSEA. In DNA, the CDR3 is TGCAGCGTTGGACGGGGGGGCGAGGGTACTGAAGCTTTCTTT. Its translation is CSVGRGGEGTEAFF.

This clonotype was detected a few times. V gene TRBV30 combines with J gene TRBJ2-6, with D perhaps TRBD1 (6 bases). V lost 5 bases to trimming and J lost 1 base, with 12 bases between them. This CDR3 spans 15 amino acids. In germline, CDR1 is GTSNPN, CDR2 SVGIG (reference sequence). This CDR3 reads CAWAKTGSGANVLTF. The CDR3 DNA follows: TGTGCCTGGGCTAAAACAGGGTCTGGGGCCAACGTCCTGACTTTC.

The sample holds a few counts of this clonotype. The chain has TRBV25-1 and TRBJ2-2, with D perhaps being TRBD1 or TRBD2 (5 bases each). The CDR3 spans 15 residues. Germline V lookup: CDR1 MGHDK, CDR2 SYGVNS. Trimming removed 6 bases at V and 5 bases at J, with 16 bases between. The CDR3 nucleotides read TGTGCCAGCAGGAAGGTGGTTGGGGGTACCGGGGAGCTGTTTTTT. Protein: CASRKVVGGTGELFF. Together with reference TRBV25-1 and TRBJ2-2, the CDR3 gives the full variable domain: EADIYQTPRYLVIGTGKKITLECSQTMGHDKMYWYQQDPGMELHLIHYSYGVNSTEKGDLSSESTVSRIRTEHFPLTLESARPSHTSQYLCASRKVVGGTGELFFGEGSRLTVL.

Turning to this clonotype: It may be a read error: a sequence one base away is much more abundant. The chain uses TRBV5-4 and TRBJ1-2; TRBD1 matches 7 bases. After removal of 2 bases from V and 1 base from J, the junction contained 11 bases not matched to a gene. The CDR3 has 17 amino acids. Germline values: CDR1 SGHNT, CDR2 YYREEE (reference sequence). DNA for the CDR3: TGTGCCAGCAGCTTCCCGCCCGGGACAGACGTTAACTATGGCTACACCTTC. Amino acids: CASSFPPGTDVNYGYTF. Looking up the rest from reference TRBV5-4 and TRBJ1-2 gives the full variable domain: ETGVTQSPTHLIKTRGQQVTLRCSSQSGHNTVSWYQQALGQGPQFIFQYYREEENGRGNFPPRFSGLQFPNYSSELNVNALELDDSALYLCASSFPPGTDVNYGYTFGSGTRLTVV.

In this sample, this clonotype turned up many times. The chain is built from TRBV24-1 and TRBJ2-7, with D possibly TRBD2 on 5 matching bases. Germline lookup yields CDR1 KGHDR and CDR2 SFDVKD. The germline V and J ends were trimmed by 5 bases and 2 bases, with 9 bases remaining between them. The CDR3 spans 13 residues. The CDR3 region is CATSGPGTYEQYF. The CDR3 DNA follows: TGTGCCACCAGTGGGCCGGGGACCTACGAGCAGTACTTC.

This clonotype was observed at least ten times. The J gene is TRBJ1-6, the V gene TRBV3-1; D is unclear. With 4 bases removed from V and 7 bases from J, the gap between germline ends came to 5 bases. The CDR3 runs to 12 residues. Germline CDR1 and CDR2: LGHDT and YNNKEL (reference sequence). CDR3 amino acids: CASSPSNSPLHF. DNA for the CDR3: TGTGCCAGCAGCCCGTCGAATTCACCCCTCCACTTT.

Ten or more counts support this clonotype. The V and J genes are TRBV2 and TRBJ2-3; tentatively, D is TRBD2 (7 bases). This CDR3 contains 14 residues. Germline CDR1 is SNHLY and CDR2 is FYNNEI. Between the trimmed V and J ends, which lost 9 bases and 4 bases, there was a span of 17 bases. CDR3 loop: CASYRQGRADTQYF. In nucleotides, the CDR3 is TGTGCCAGTTATCGGCAGGGGAGGGCAGATACGCAGTATTTT.

The table lists this clonotype with many counts. The chain has TRBV5-1 and TRBJ1-1, with 12 bases that match TRBD1. This CDR3 has 16 residues. Germline-derived CDR1 and CDR2 are SGHRS and YFSETQ. V was clipped by 4 bases and J by 4 bases; unmatched bases: 8. CDR3 sequence: CASSEGTGGMGTEAFF. CDR3 in DNA: TGCGCCAGCAGCGAGGGGACAGGGGGCATGGGCACTGAAGCTTTCTTT.

This clonotype was seen a handful of times. The chain has TRBV12-3 or TRBV12-4 and TRBJ2-5, with 9 bases matching TRBD1. V shed 3 bases, J shed 7 bases, and the junction held 3 bases outside the gene matches. The CDR3 length is 13 residues. The CDR3 DNA sequence: TGTGCCAGCAGTTTGGACAGGGGATCGACCCAGTACTTC. This translates into CASSLDRGSTQYF.

In this sample, this clonotype turned up many times. This chain links TRBV2 with TRBJ2-7, with 9 bases matching TRBD2. Germline V gene sequence: CDR1 SNHLY, CDR2 FYNNEI. The V gene end was trimmed by 3 bases and the J gene end by 1 base; junction bases not matched to a gene: 7. This CDR3 comprises 16 residues. For the CDR3, the DNA is TGTGCCAGCAGTGAGGGCCAGCGGGAGGAATCCTACGAGCAGTACTTC. As protein: CASSEGQREESYEQYF.